The rows below give T cell receptor beta chains drawn from one sample of a study of Ad26.COV2.S vaccination and SARS-CoV-2 variants. Produced via immunoSEQ multiplex PCR; TCRdb's table is partial and in-frame only. The table lists about 390,000 clones, 70% to 90% of them singletons. Here the sequenced sample was peripheral blood, taken in a trial of Ad26.COV2.S vaccine versus placebo. These TCRs come from a person aged 18-65 years who received the Ad26.COV2.S COVID-19 vaccine or a placebo. CDR3s include the opening cysteine and the closing phenylalanine or tryptophan. D genes are given only for firm matches. The size field is filled for only some rows; it gives once, few, many or a size class.

CDR3 DNA | CDR3 protein | V gene | D gene | J gene | clone size
TGTGCCAGCAGCCAAGACCTCGGGGGCGGCTACACCTTC | CASSQDLGGGYTF | TRBV3-1/TRBV3-2 | - | TRBJ1-2 | -
TGCGCCAGCAGTGAGAGCGATCTAGTGGATGAAGCTTTCTTT | CASSESDLVDEAFF | TRBV10-2 | - | TRBJ1-1 | -
TGCGCCAGCAGCTTGACAGGGCAGGAGCAGTACTTC | CASSLTGQEQYF | TRBV5-1 | - | TRBJ2-7 | few
TGTGCCAGCAGCTTGGCGTTGGGAGCCAAAAACATTCAGTACTTC | CASSLALGAKNIQYF | TRBV7-9 | - | TRBJ2-4 | -
TGTGCCAGCAGTTACACCCAACGGTCCGGAAACACCATATATTTT | CASSYTQRSGNTIYF | TRBV6-5 | - | TRBJ1-3 | once
TGTGCCAGCGTATCTCCGGGACTAGGGTTTTATGAGCAGTTCTTC | CASVSPGLGFYEQFF | TRBV27 | TRBD2 | TRBJ2-1 | -
TGTGCCTGGAGATTCCCGGGTGGGGAGACCCAGTACTTC | CAWRFPGGETQYF | TRBV30 | - | TRBJ2-5 | -
TGTGCCAGCAGCTTAGACCCCCCGATGAGGGTGACGACGAACACTGAAGCTTTCTTT | CASSLDPPMRVTTNTEAFF | TRBV7-8 | - | TRBJ1-1 | -
TGCGCCAGCAGCCAAGTTACAGGGACCACTGAAGCTTTCTTT | CASSQVTGTTEAFF | TRBV4-1 | - | TRBJ1-1 | -
TGCGCCAGCAGCCAAGGTTGGACAGTCAGCACAGATACGCAGTATTTT | CASSQGWTVSTDTQYF | TRBV4-1 | - | TRBJ2-3 | -
TGTGCCAGCACGGACAGACACGAAAAACTGTTTTTT | CASTDRHEKLFF | TRBV25-1 | - | TRBJ1-4 | -
TGTGCCAGCTCACCACCGAGCCGCGCCGGGGAGCTGTTTTTT | CASSPPSRAGELFF | TRBV18 | - | TRBJ2-2 | -
TGTGCCAGCAGCTTAGGAACAGTCTATGGCTACACCTTC | CASSLGTVYGYTF | TRBV7-2 | - | TRBJ1-2 | few
TGTGCCAGCTCACCGGGCCCTCATGGGGGCATCACTGAAGCTTTCTTT | CASSPGPHGGITEAFF | TRBV18 | - | TRBJ1-1 | -
TGTGCCAGCAGCCGGGACAGTTATGGCTACACCTTC | CASSRDSYGYTF | TRBV7-2 | TRBD1 | TRBJ1-2 | -
TGTGCCAGCAGCCTTGGACAGGGGGAGAGGGAAAAACTGTTTTTT | CASSLGQGEREKLFF | TRBV7-9 | TRBD1 | TRBJ1-4 | -
TGTGCCAGCAGTTACACCGGACAGGGGAATGAGCAGTTCTTC | CASSYTGQGNEQFF | TRBV6-6 | TRBD1 | TRBJ2-1 | -
TGTGCCAGCAGTTTATGGGGGCCTGAACTGTTTTTT | CASSLWGPELFF | TRBV12-3/TRBV12-4 | - | TRBJ1-4 | -
TGTGCCAGCAGACCTCCAGCGACAGGGCACGATAACTATAATTCACCCCTCCACTTT | CASRPPATGHDNYNSPLHF | TRBV7-9 | TRBD1 | TRBJ1-6 | -
TGTGCCAGCAAGAGGGCTTCCATCACTTCCTATGGCTACACCTTC | CASKRASITSYGYTF | TRBV2 | - | TRBJ1-2 | few
TGTGCCAGTACCAGCAGGGATTTTAACTATGGCTACACCTTC | CASTSRDFNYGYTF | TRBV19 | - | TRBJ1-2 | few
TGCGCCAGCAGCACGGGACAGGGGGACTATGGCTACACCTTC | CASSTGQGDYGYTF | TRBV5-1 | TRBD1 | TRBJ1-2 | -
TGCGCCAGCAGCTTGGGGGACAGCAATGAAAAACTGTTTTTT | CASSLGDSNEKLFF | TRBV5-1 | TRBD1 | TRBJ1-4 | -
TGTGCCAGCAGTACGGGGAGTGTGAATGAGCAGTTCTTC | CASSTGSVNEQFF | TRBV6-6 | - | TRBJ2-1 | -
TGCGCCAGCAGCTTACAGGGGGAGAGGGAGACCCAGTACTTC | CASSLQGERETQYF | TRBV5-1 | TRBD1 | TRBJ2-5 | -
TGTGCCAGCAGCTCAAGTAGCTCTGGAAACACCATATATTTT | CASSSSSSGNTIYF | TRBV7-9 | - | TRBJ1-3 | -
TGCAGCGTTGCGCCCTTAACGAACACTGAAGCTTTCTTT | CSVAPLTNTEAFF | TRBV29-1 | - | TRBJ1-1 | -
TGTGCCAGCAGTAACCCGGGACAGGGGGTGTCCGAGCAGTACTTC | CASSNPGQGVSEQYF | TRBV6-5 | TRBD1 | TRBJ2-7 | -
TGTGCCAGTAGACCTGGTTATCTCGGCTCTAGCACAGATACGCAGTATTTT | CASRPGYLGSSTDTQYF | TRBV19 | - | TRBJ2-3 | -
TGCGCCAGCAGTGCTAATAGCCGGGACACCCGGGATACGCAGTATTTT | CASSANSRDTRDTQYF | TRBV10-1 | - | TRBJ2-3 | -
TGTGCCAGCAGCCTGGTCTCAGGTGGAAACACCATATATTTT | CASSLVSGGNTIYF | TRBV6-5 | - | TRBJ1-3 | -
TGCGCCAGCAGCCTGGACAGTTCTGGAAACACCATATATTTT | CASSLDSSGNTIYF | TRBV4-1 | - | TRBJ1-3 | -
TGCGCCAGCAGCCCCCGGACAGGAGGGGAGGAAAAACTGTTTTTT | CASSPRTGGEEKLFF | TRBV5-1 | TRBD1 | TRBJ1-4 | -
TGTGCCAGCAGCCAAGTGGTACGGCAGGGATCGTCAGATACGCAGTATTTT | CASSQVVRQGSSDTQYF | TRBV3-1/TRBV3-2 | - | TRBJ2-3 | -
TGTGCCAGCAGCCACCTAGGGCTGACGGGATTCACAGATACGCAGTATTTT | CASSHLGLTGFTDTQYF | TRBV3-1/TRBV3-2 | - | TRBJ2-3 | -
TGTGCCAGCAGTGAATGGGGGGAGGGCACTGAAGCTTTCTTT | CASSEWGEGTEAFF | TRBV25-1 | - | TRBJ1-1 | -
TGTGCCAGCAGCCAGGGTTATCAGCCCCAGCATTTT | CASSQGYQPQHF | TRBV3-1/TRBV3-2 | - | TRBJ1-5 | -
TGCGCCAGCAGCTCTTTCCTGAGTAACTATGGCTACACCTTC | CASSSFLSNYGYTF | TRBV5-1 | - | TRBJ1-2 | -
TGTGCCAGCAGTTACTCGACCCTACAGGGGGCAGACGGCTACACCTTC | CASSYSTLQGADGYTF | TRBV6-2/TRBV6-3 | TRBD1 | TRBJ1-2 | -
TGTGCCAGCAGCCCATACCGAGACGCCTATGGCTACACCTTC | CASSPYRDAYGYTF | TRBV7-2 | - | TRBJ1-2 | -
TGTGCCAGCAGCCAGACAGGGGTAGGGCCGAACACCGGGGAGCTGTTTTTT | CASSQTGVGPNTGELFF | TRBV4-2 | TRBD1 | TRBJ2-2 | -
TGTGCCAGTAGCCCCACCGCCCTGAACACTGAAGCTTTCTTT | CASSPTALNTEAFF | TRBV19 | - | TRBJ1-1 | -
TGCGCCAGCAGCCGTCGACAGGGGGGGTCCCCAGATACGCAGTATTTT | CASSRRQGGSPDTQYF | TRBV5-1 | TRBD1 | TRBJ2-3 | -
TGTGCCAGCAGCTCGCCCGGGACAACCGGGTTAAGCGAGACCCAGTACTTC | CASSSPGTTGLSETQYF | TRBV7-9 | - | TRBJ2-5 | -
TGCGCCAGCAGTTCAGGACTAGCGGGGACCCGCACAGATACGCAGTATTTT | CASSSGLAGTRTDTQYF | TRBV5-1 | TRBD2 | TRBJ2-3 | -
TGCGCCAGCAGCCAAGAGGTGCGACACTTACTCACAGATACGCAGTATTTT | CASSQEVRHLLTDTQYF | TRBV4-1 | - | TRBJ2-3 | -
TGTGCCAGCAGCTTAGGGGGGGACGGCTATGGCTACACCTTC | CASSLGGDGYGYTF | TRBV7-2 | - | TRBJ1-2 | -
TGTGCCAGCAGCGTAGGCGGAGAGACCCAGTACTTC | CASSVGGETQYF | TRBV9 | - | TRBJ2-5 | -
TGTGCCAGCGAGCTACTTAGCGGGGGGGCCAGTACGCAGTATTTT | CASELLSGGASTQYF | TRBV6-5 | TRBD2 | TRBJ2-3 | -
TGTGCCAGCAGCTTAGGACGCCGCTCTGGAAACACCATATATTTT | CASSLGRRSGNTIYF | TRBV7-9 | - | TRBJ1-3 | -
TGTGCCAGCAGTTCCAACTATGGCTACACCTTC | CASSSNYGYTF | TRBV25-1 | - | TRBJ1-2 | -
TGCGCCAGCAGCCCCTCCGCCGAGGACTATGAGCAGTTCTTC | CASSPSAEDYEQFF | TRBV5-1 | - | TRBJ2-1 | -
TGTGCCAGCTCACCCAGCGGGGGCGTCAACTATGGCTACACCTTC | CASSPSGGVNYGYTF | TRBV18 | - | TRBJ1-2 | -